The source of this T cell receptor (beta chain) is a study of T cell repertoires in cytomegalovirus infection. Across the study: Both recently identified HLA-C-restricted and well-studied HLA-B-restricted CMV epitopes were used in the study. The public TCR beta signatures pointed to both CMV infection and matching HLA type. Broader study findings: Clonotype analysis showed dominance of the ex vivo response by HLA-C-restricted CMV-specific TCR beta clonotypes.

From the reads, TCRdb called clonotypes with MiXCR, one entry per CDR3 protein. The sample has fewer than 850,000 distinct CDR3 sequences; 25% to 30% are singletons. This clonotype was observed a handful of times. Its specificity is unknown. The CDR3 totals 14 residues. V lost 4 bases and J 2 bases, leaving 9 bases between the germline ends. Germline V lookup: CDR1 LNHDA, CDR2 SQIVND (reference sequence). The receptor was derived from a human donor in good health (CMV status not recorded). Some clones in this sample may be carry-over from other donors' samples. The rearrangement uses TRBV19 and TRBJ1-5; no clear D. Sequenced here: cultured CD8+ T cells from PBMCs, sampled from culture after CMV antigen stimulation. The CDR3 DNA reads TGTGCCAGTAGTAATGACTGGGGCAATCAGCCCCAGCATTTT. Residues: CASSNDWGNQPQHF.